A single sample gave rise to the 11 T cell receptor beta chains below, sequenced in a study of blood T cell repertoires in COVID-19. Sequencing was performed with immunoSEQ multiplex PCR; in TCRdb, only in-frame clones are kept and a portion is missing. The table lists over 150,000 clones, nearly 90% of them singletons. Input material: peripheral blood. The receptors originated from a man aged 50 to 60 with COVID-19, enrolled during active disease.

Written as DNA, the CDR3 is TGTGCCAGCAGCTTAGTAGCGGGAGGCTCCTACAATGAGCAGTTCTTC. Residues: CASSLVAGGSYNEQFF. This chain uses TRBV7-8 with TRBJ2-1; 10 bases match TRBD2. The ends lost 1 base at V and 0 bases at J; junction bases unmatched: 0. Germline CDR1 reads SGHVS; CDR2 reads FQNEAQ. The CDR3 extends over 16 amino acids.

This rearrangement joins TRBV27 to TRBJ2-7, with a possible D match to TRBD1 (6 bases). From germline, CDR1 is MNHEY and CDR2 SMNVEV (reference sequence). V was shortened by 6 bases and J by 6 bases, with 15 bases between the two germline ends. The CDR3 consists of 13 residues. The CDR3 loop reads CASSQDRLSEQYF. The CDR3, as DNA: TGTGCCAGCAGCCAAGACAGGTTGAGCGAGCAGTACTTC.

In its sample, this clone was seen once. The rearrangement uses TRBV28 and TRBJ2-5, with D hard to call. V shed 3 bases and J shed 0 bases, with 5 bases lying between them. This CDR3 is 13 amino acids long. In germline, CDR1 is MDHEN, CDR2 SYDVKM. The DNA of the CDR3 is TGTGCCAGCAGTTTCATCAACCAAGAGACCCAGTACTTC. Its translation: CASSFINQETQYF. Full variable domain (outside the CDR3, taken from reference TRBV28 and TRBJ2-5): DVKVTQSSRYLVKRTGEKVFLECVQDMDHENMFWYRQDPGLGLRLIYFSYDVKMKEKGDIPEGYSVSREKKERFSLILESASTNQTSMYLCASSFINQETQYFGPGTRLLVL.

The chain joins TRBV12-3 or TRBV12-4 to TRBJ1-1; 7 bases align to TRBD1. This CDR3 spans 13 amino acids. Trimming at V came to 6 bases and at J to 4 bases, leaving 5 bases not matched to a gene. The CDR3 spells CASRLQGTTEAFF. CDR3 coding DNA: TGTGCCAGCAGGCTACAGGGGACCACTGAAGCTTTCTTT.

The chain employs TRBV7-3 and TRBJ2-3; 7 nucleotides align to TRBD1. The V gene end was trimmed by 5 bases and the J gene end by 3 bases; junction bases not matched to a gene: 5. Germline V lookup: CDR1 SGHTA, CDR2 FQGTGA. This CDR3 has 14 amino acids. As DNA, the CDR3 is TGTGCCAGCAGCGGTCCGGGACAGACAGATACGCAGTATTTT. Protein: CASSGPGQTDTQYF.

The chain uses TRBV9 and TRBJ2-3; maybe TRBD2 (6 bases). The germline V gene has CDR1 SGDLS and CDR2 YYNGEE. CDR3 size: 16 residues. The germline V and J ends were trimmed by 0 bases and 4 bases, with 15 bases remaining between them. CDR3 sequence: CASSVVPGGASDTQYF. CDR3 nucleotides: TGTGCCAGCAGCGTAGTTCCCGGGGGAGCGTCAGATACGCAGTATTTT.

The rearrangement uses TRBV7-2 and TRBJ1-3; TRBD1 matches at 7 bases. V shed 1 base, J shed 5 bases, and the junction held 5 bases outside the gene matches. CDR1 and CDR2 (germline): SGHTA, FQGNSA. There are 15 residues in the CDR3. In nucleotides, the CDR3 is TGTGCCAGCAGCTTAGTCCGGGACAGCAGAAACACCATATATTTT. Translated, it gives CASSLVRDSRNTIYF.

The chain recombines TRBV7-3 with TRBJ1-1, with D hard to call. This CDR3 is built from 16 residues. Germline CDR1 SGHTA, CDR2 FQGTGA. With 2 bases removed from V and 6 bases from J, the gap between germline ends came to 19 bases. The CDR3 coding sequence is TGTGCCAGCAGCTTATTGTCCCGTACTGGCGGGTCTGAAGCTTTCTTT. Protein sequence: CASSLLSRTGGSEAFF.

The chain has TRBV7-3 and TRBJ1-3; perhaps TRBD1 as D (6 bases). V was clipped by 4 bases and J by 2 bases, with 12 bases between them. The length of the CDR3 is 15 residues. Germline lookup yields CDR1 SGHTA and CDR2 FQGTGA. The CDR3 region has the DNA TGTGCCAGCAGCTCTCAGGGGAGGGCTGGAAACACCATATATTTT. Translated: CASSSQGRAGNTIYF.

The V gene is TRBV13, the J gene TRBJ2-1; D possibly corresponds to TRBD2 (6 bases). V was clipped by 7 bases and J by 2 bases, with 18 bases between them. From germline, CDR1 is PRHDT and CDR2 FYEKMQ (reference sequence). The CDR3 is 16 amino acids. This chain's CDR3 is CASTPGGVTTYNEQFF. In DNA, the CDR3 is TGTGCCAGCACCCCGGGCGGGGTGACAACCTACAATGAGCAGTTCTTC.

This clone has just one count. This chain uses TRBV4-1 with TRBJ2-1; 14 positions agree with TRBD2. Trimming took 0 bases from V and 10 from J; bases not matched to a gene: 11. The CDR3 is 18 amino acids. Per germline, CDR1 MGHRA and CDR2 YSYEKL. The CDR3 DNA sequence: TGCGCCAGCAGCCAAGACCCCGGGACTAGCGGGAGCTCGGGGGAGCAGTTCTTC. Amino acids: CASSQDPGTSGSSGEQFF.